This T cell receptor beta chain was observed in a study of cytomegalovirus exposure and HLA in healthy donors. The study's findings and limits: Analysis was carried out at a later point, and it linked a missense DCLRE1C variant to TCR beta V- and J-gene trimming.

The CDR3 runs to 15 residues. From germline, CDR1 is ENHRY and CDR2 SYGVKD. The ends were cut back, 4 bases at V and 0 bases at J, with 13 bases in the middle. The primer mix had 60 Vbeta and 13 Jbeta primers. Sequencing was performed with immunoSEQ multiplex PCR; in TCRdb, only in-frame clones are kept and a portion is missing. The data show 200,000 to 250,000 clones, 75% to 85% seen once. Note on this clone: Its matching antigen is unknown.

This TCR derives from a girl aged 5 to 17 in good health and CMV-seronegative. The sample was PBMCs. The J gene is TRBJ2-7, the V gene TRBV10-3; D perhaps matches TRBD1 (6 bases). This CDR3 is CAISAPTGDSYEQYF. CDR3 DNA: TGTGCCATCAGTGCCCCGACAGGAGACTCCTACGAGCAGTACTTC.